These 24 T cell receptor beta chains originate from one sample sequenced in a study of monozygotic twins with inflammatory bowel disease. Reprocessing the 5' RACE reads, TCRdb reports a single entry for every CDR3 protein and omits DNA. The sample includes about 300,000 distinct CDR3 sequences. The sample consisted of blood. Receptors were obtained from a human donor with ulcerative colitis or Crohn's disease, or a healthy co-twin of an affected twin (not recorded which).

The V and J genes are TRBV19 and TRBJ1-5; TCRdb outputs TRBD1, but without DNA this stays unchecked. The CDR3 is 15 residues long. Germline V lookup: CDR1 LNHDA, CDR2 SQIVND (reference sequence). The CDR3 region is CASIPPGAGNQPQHF.

The chain uses TRBV5-1 and TRBJ1-6. Germline CDR1 reads SGHRS; CDR2 reads YFSETQ. This CDR3 spans 13 amino acids. CDR3 residues: CASSSTSDQPLHF.

The V and J genes are TRBV20-1 and TRBJ2-7. The CDR3 totals 14 residues. Looked up from germline, CDR1 is DFQATT and CDR2 is SNEGSKA (reference sequence). CDR3 residues: CSTFKAGTNYEQYF.

J is TRBJ1-5 and V is TRBV7-9. The CDR3 has 14 residues. Germline values: CDR1 SEHNR, CDR2 FQNEAQ (reference sequence). CDR3 in amino acids: CASSLVGFGQPQHF.

The genes are TRBV19 and TRBJ2-7; TCRdb outputs TRBD1, but without DNA this stays unchecked. The CDR3 has 15 residues. CDR1 and CDR2 (germline): LNHDA, SQIVND (reference sequence). This CDR3 reads CASSIEKGGSYEQYF. The full variable domain, in which reference TRBV19 and TRBJ2-7 provide the parts outside the CDR3, is DGGITQSPKYLFRKEGQNVTLSCEQNLNHDAMYWYRQDPGQGLRLIYYSQIVNDFQKGDIAEGYSVSREKKESFPLTVTSAQKNPTAFYLCASSIEKGGSYEQYFGPGTRLTVT.

This chain connects TRBV7-9 to TRBJ2-2; without DNA, the TCRdb call of TRBD2 cannot be checked. Germline CDR1 reads SEHNR; CDR2 reads FQNEAQ (reference sequence). CDR3 size: 14 residues. The CDR3 sequence is CASAGRTFGGELFF.

The genes are TRBV5-6 and TRBJ1-6; TCRdb selects TRBD1, and the lack of DNA leaves this call unchecked. CDR1 and CDR2 (germline): SGHDT, YYEEEE. The CDR3 has 15 amino acids. The CDR3 reads CASRPIGGTNSPLHF.

The chain has TRBV18 and TRBJ1-5; TCRdb selects TRBD1, and the lack of DNA leaves this call unchecked. The CDR3 extends over 17 amino acids. Per germline, CDR1 KGHSH and CDR2 LQKENI. This CDR3 reads CASSPYDRTGGNQPQHF.

The chain employs TRBV24-1 and TRBJ2-7; TCRdb returns TRBD2, unconfirmable since there is no DNA. Germline V gene lookup returns CDR1 KGHDR and CDR2 SFDVKD. The CDR3 is 14 amino acids. CDR3 loop: CATSTAGGPSEQYF.

The chain is built from TRBV11-3 and TRBJ2-1. The germline gives CDR1 SGHNT, CDR2 YENEEA. The CDR3 has 13 amino acids. CDR3 residues: CASSLIGYHEQFF.

The chain recombines TRBV15 with TRBJ2-5; checking the TCRdb D call of TRBD2 is not possible without DNA. Germline V CDR1 and CDR2: LNHNV, YYDKDF (reference sequence). CDR3 length equals 14 residues. CDR3 region: CATASGRVQETQYF.

The rearrangement uses TRBV20-1 and TRBJ1-5. Germline assignment: CDR1 DFQATT and CDR2 SNEGSKA (reference sequence). The length of the CDR3 is 15 residues. CDR3 sequence: CSASDRTDSNQPQHF.

The chain carries TRBV6-1 and TRBJ2-3; TCRdb gives TRBD2 as the D gene, but with no DNA this cannot be confirmed. The CDR3 covers 16 residues. CDR1 and CDR2 (germline): MNHNS, SASEGT. CDR3 region: CASSEGSGGSTDTQYF.

The V call is TRBV5-4, the J call TRBJ2-7; the TRBD1 assignment by TCRdb is unverifiable without DNA. Per germline, CDR1 SGHNT and CDR2 YYREEE (reference sequence). This CDR3 has 15 residues. The CDR3 here is CASSFYSGGPYEQYF.

The V and J genes are TRBV7-2 and TRBJ2-5; TCRdb lists TRBD1, though no DNA is available to test this call. The length of the CDR3 is 15 residues. From germline, CDR1 is SGHTA and CDR2 FQGNSA. CDR3 protein: CASSRDRGVQETQYF.

J is TRBJ2-5 and V is TRBV12-3 or TRBV12-4. The CDR3 is 14 amino acids. The CDR3 sequence: CASSPDNARRTQYF.

This chain uses TRBV29-1 with TRBJ2-7; TCRdb outputs TRBD2, but without DNA this stays unchecked. The CDR3 sequence is 11 residues long. Germline V lookup: CDR1 SQVTM, CDR2 ANQGSEA. This CDR3 is CSVVSGSVLYF.

The V and J genes are TRBV6-5 and TRBJ1-2. This CDR3 comprises 13 residues. Germline lookup yields CDR1 MNHEY and CDR2 SVGAGI. The CDR3 protein is CASSSREGYGYTF.

The chain combines TRBV28 with TRBJ2-7; TCRdb calls TRBD1, which cannot be checked without DNA. This CDR3 comprises 15 residues. Germline CDR1 is MDHEN and CDR2 is SYDVKM. CDR3 in amino acids: CASSSRGLFPYEQYF.

The chain employs TRBV24-1 and TRBJ2-7; the D gene TCRdb calls, TRBD1, cannot be checked with no DNA. The CDR3 covers 16 residues. Per germline, CDR1 KGHDR and CDR2 SFDVKD. CDR3 in amino acids: CATSDRGTASTYEQYF.

This sequence joins TRBV7-8 and TRBJ2-7; TCRdb reports TRBD1, a call that lacks DNA to check it against. The V gene's germline CDR1 is SGHVS and CDR2 FQNEAQ. The CDR3 is 15 residues long. The CDR3 here is CASSLGPGTPYEQYF.

This CDR3 reads CASSEFRGENTGELFF. J is TRBJ2-2 and V is TRBV10-1; TCRdb's assignment of TRBD1 cannot be checked, as there is no DNA. The CDR3 loop spans 16 amino acids. Germline V gene data show CDR1 as WNHNN and CDR2 as SYGVQD (reference sequence).

The chain joins TRBV5-4 to TRBJ1-4; with no DNA, the TCRdb D assignment of TRBD1 cannot be verified. This CDR3 spans 14 amino acids. Germline loops: CDR1 SGHNT, CDR2 YYREEE (reference sequence). CDR3 loop: CASSLTGPGEKLFF.

The rearrangement joins TRBV6-2 or TRBV6-3 to TRBJ2-5; TCRdb's D gene call, TRBD2, goes unchecked for lack of DNA. The germline V gene encodes CDR1 MNHEY and CDR2 SVGEGT. The CDR3 is made up of 16 amino acids. CDR3 sequence: CASSPTSGALQETQYF.